This T cell receptor beta chain derives from a study of cytomegalovirus exposure and HLA in healthy donors. CDR3 size: 14 residues. Deletions cut 6 bases from V and 5 bases from J, with 14 bases between. Germline V lookup: CDR1 MNHEY, CDR2 SVGAGI. Amplification used 60 Vbeta primers and 13 Jbeta primers. Sequencing used immunoSEQ multiplex PCR; TCRdb keeps in-frame clones, though not all of them. The data contain just over 60,000 clones, around 87% of them singletons. The sequence was collected from a man younger than 35 in good health and CMV-seronegative. The sample taken for sequencing was PBMCs. The chain uses TRBV6-5 and TRBJ1-3; tentative D call: TRBD1 (5 bases). CDR3 loop: CASSRVARRNTIYF. CDR3 DNA: TGTGCCAGCAGCAGGGTAGCTCGGCGAAACACCATATATTTT.